This is a list of T cell receptor beta chains from one sample in a study of early T cells in non-severe SARS-CoV-2 infection. Each CDR3 protein is one row after TCRdb ran MiXCR on the 5' RACE reads. The data hold some 22,000 distinct CDR3 sequences, with about 4.7% observed a single time. The sample comprised whole blood. The origin of the receptors is an adult who was a healthcare worker with PCR-confirmed SARS-CoV-2 infection or an uninfected control (not recorded which). Both conserved end residues are part of each CDR3. A D gene is named only where the DNA matches it firmly. Size tells how often a clone was seen (once, few, many) or the class of an expanded clone, and some rows leave it out.

11	many	TRBJ2-7	TRBV12-3/TRBV12-4	-	TGTGCCAGCAGTATTATCTACGAGCAGTACTTC	CASSIIYEQYF
17	-	TRBJ2-1	TRBV7-2	TRBD2	TGTGCCAGCAGCTTACAAGCGGGGGCGAAATCCTACAATGAGCAGTTCTTC	CASSLQAGAKSYNEQFF
16	many	TRBJ2-7	TRBV6-2/TRBV6-3	-	TGTGCCAGCAGTTACTCAAGAGGGGTGATCTCCTACGAGCAGTACTTC	CASSYSRGVISYEQYF
14	few	TRBJ2-7	TRBV11-2	-	TGTGCCAGCAGCTCAGAACTTGGACGGTACGAGCAGTACTTC	CASSSELGRYEQYF
11	-	TRBJ2-3	TRBV29-1	-	TGCAGCGCAAATAGGGCAGATACGCAGTATTTT	CSANRADTQYF
11	many	TRBJ2-5	TRBV25-1	-	TGTGCCAGCAGTGAAGTAGCAGAACAGTACTTC	CASSEVAEQYF
14	many	TRBJ1-5	TRBV30	-	TGTGCCTGGAGTCCGTCCCGAAATGATCAGCCCCAGCATTTT	CAWSPSRNDQPQHF
15	few	TRBJ1-5	TRBV11-2	TRBD1	TGTGCCAGCAGCTTAGATAGGACAGGGCATCAGCCCCAGCATTTT	CASSLDRTGHQPQHF
12	-	TRBJ2-1	TRBV27	TRBD1	TGTGCCAGCAGTTGGACAGGGGATGAGCAGTTCTTC	CASSWTGDEQFF
13	many	TRBJ2-7	TRBV20-1	-	TGCAGTGCTGTCCGGGACTCCGCCTACGAGCAGTACTTC	CSAVRDSAYEQYF
14	many	TRBJ1-5	TRBV5-1	-	TGCGCCAGCAGCGCCGGGTCCCTAAATCAGCCCCAGCATTTT	CASSAGSLNQPQHF
16	many	TRBJ2-1	TRBV11-2	-	TGTGCCAGCAGCTTTTTTCAGGGGATAACTTACAATGAGCAGTTCTTC	CASSFFQGITYNEQFF
16	few	TRBJ1-6	TRBV13	-	TGTGCCAGCACCCCCCCGGGGAGCTCCTATAATTCACCCCTCCACTTT	CASTPPGSSYNSPLHF
13	medium-sized	TRBJ2-5	TRBV20-1	-	TGCAGTGCTAGATTGGGGGCAAGGGCAGGCCAGTACTTC	CSARLGARAGQYF
14	-	TRBJ2-3	TRBV2	TRBD1	TGTGCCAGCAGAACGACAGGGGGAACAGATACGCAGTATTTT	CASRTTGGTDTQYF
15	medium-sized	TRBJ2-7	TRBV7-6	TRBD1	TGTGCCAGCAGCTTAGCGGGACAGGGAGGCTACGAGCAGTACTTC	CASSLAGQGGYEQYF
15	medium-sized	TRBJ1-5	TRBV27	TRBD1	TGTGCCAGCAGCTCTACCGGACAGGGCGGTCAGCCCCAGCATTTT	CASSSTGQGGQPQHF
11	few	TRBJ1-1	TRBV6-2/TRBV6-3	-	TGTGCCAGCAGCTTGGGCACTGAAGCTTTCTTT	CASSLGTEAFF
20	-	TRBJ1-4	TRBV7-6	TRBD1	TGTGCCAGCAGCTTAGCGCCCATCCGGGACAGGGGGGAGACTAATGAAAAACTGTTTTTT	CASSLAPIRDRGETNEKLFF
16	few	TRBJ1-2	TRBV20-1	-	TGCAGTGCTACTTGGTCTCGAGCCTCCGCGGACTATGGCTACACCTTC	CSATWSRASADYGYTF
15	many	TRBJ2-7	TRBV4-3	TRBD2	TGCGCCAGCAGCGCGCAAGCGGGGGGGACCTACGAGCAGTACTTC	CASSAQAGGTYEQYF
13	many	TRBJ2-1	TRBV7-2	TRBD1	TGTGCCAGCAGCTTTAAGGGGGCCGCTGAGCAGTTCTTC	CASSFKGAAEQFF
15	many	TRBJ1-5	TRBV4-3	-	TGCGCCAGCAGCCAAGTGGGCAGGGCCGGGGAGCCCCAGCATTTT	CASSQVGRAGEPQHF
12	many	TRBJ1-2	TRBV7-2	-	TGTGCCAGCAGCAATACTAACTATGGCTACACCTTC	CASSNTNYGYTF
14	many	TRBJ1-2	TRBV18	TRBD1	TGTGCCAGCTCGCCGGGACAGGGGAGCTCCGGCTACACCTTC	CASSPGQGSSGYTF
15	many	TRBJ1-1	TRBV27	-	TGTGCCAGCAGGGCAGGAGGTAAGATGAACACTGAAGCTTTCTTT	CASRAGGKMNTEAFF
17	many	TRBJ1-4	TRBV5-1	-	TGCGCCAGCAGCCAGACAGTCGGGGGCACAACTAATGAAAAACTGTTTTTT	CASSQTVGGTTNEKLFF
11	many	TRBJ1-4	TRBV28	-	TGTGCCAGCAGTTTAGTCCGGAAACTGTTTTTT	CASSLVRKLFF
14	few	TRBJ1-2	TRBV6-5	-	TGTGCCAGCAGTTACTCGGGCGCTAACTATGGCTACACCTTC	CASSYSGANYGYTF
18	many	TRBJ2-3	TRBV7-2	TRBD2	TGTGCCAGCAGCTTAGTAGGTGGCGGGGGGGCCAGGACAGATACGCAGTATTTT	CASSLVGGGGARTDTQYF
16	medium-sized	TRBJ2-3	TRBV7-3	TRBD2	TGTGCCAGCAGCCGCTTTGCGGGGGGAATCACAGATACGCAGTATTTT	CASSRFAGGITDTQYF